Given below is one T cell receptor (beta chain) in context. Its target is not known. Genomic DNA constituted the template upon which TCR beta VDJ and CDR3 profiling was performed. Using its own MiXCR run on the reads, TCRdb lists one record per CDR3 protein. The table lists 150,000 to 200,000 distinct CDR3 sequences, over 60% of them singletons. V was shortened by 4 bases and J by 3 bases, with 16 bases between the two germline ends. CDR3 length: 15 residues. The germline gives CDR1 SEHNR, CDR2 FQNEAQ (reference sequence). The data were obtained in a study of CD8+CD57+ T cells in acquired aplastic anemia. Across the study: DNA per sorted CD4+ or CD8+ sample ranged about 0.2 to 27.4 ug, averaging about 3 ug.

Overall study results and limits: Between patients and controls, some 31 CD8+ CDR3 sequences were found in common.

This chain links TRBV7-9 with TRBJ2-7, with a possible D match to TRBD1 (6 bases). The sequence came from a human donor with severe aplastic anemia or a healthy control (not recorded which). The specimen was sorted CD4+, CD8+, or CD8+CD57+ T cells (not recorded which) from PBMCs. The chain's CDR3 is CASSSPGQGHYEQYF. The CDR3 DNA sequence: TGTGCCAGCAGCTCCCCGGGACAAGGACACTACGAGCAGTACTTC.